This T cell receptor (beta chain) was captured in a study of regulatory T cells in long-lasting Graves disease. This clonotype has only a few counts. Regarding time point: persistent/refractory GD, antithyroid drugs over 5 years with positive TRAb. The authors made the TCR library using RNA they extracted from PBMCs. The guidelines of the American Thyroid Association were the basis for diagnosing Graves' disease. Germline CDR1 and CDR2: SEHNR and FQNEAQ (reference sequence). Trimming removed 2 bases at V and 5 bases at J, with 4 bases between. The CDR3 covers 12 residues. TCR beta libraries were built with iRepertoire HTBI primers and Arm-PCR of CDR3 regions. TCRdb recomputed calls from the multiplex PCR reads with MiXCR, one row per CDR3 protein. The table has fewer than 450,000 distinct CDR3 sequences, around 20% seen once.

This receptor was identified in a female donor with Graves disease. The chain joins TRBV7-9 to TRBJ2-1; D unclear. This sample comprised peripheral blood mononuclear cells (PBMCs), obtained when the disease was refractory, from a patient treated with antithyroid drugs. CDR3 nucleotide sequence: TGTGCCAGCAGCTTAATGGACAATGAGCAGTTCTTC. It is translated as CASSLMDNEQFF.